This T cell receptor beta chain was sequenced during a study of post-analysis software for immune sequencing data. Study results and limitations: Those with multiple sclerosis, the patient group, showed significantly lower normalized Chao1 diversity than controls. Strong same-batch co-clustering of samples appeared with F measure clustering. Among 5 or 6 TRBV segments more frequent in patients than controls were TRBV5-6, TRBV5-1 and TRBV20-1.

This CDR3 spans 15 amino acids. Trimming stripped 1 base from V and 1 base from J, with 12 bases between. Germline CDR1 DFQATT, CDR2 SNEGSKA (reference sequence). On this clonotype itself: Its matching antigen is unknown.

Prepared TCR beta cDNA libraries contained unique molecular identifiers. Each CDR3 protein gets one entry after TCRdb re-called the PCR reads with MiXCR. The data show hundreds of thousands of distinct CDR3 sequences, 55% to 60% seen once. The chain employs TRBV20-1 and TRBJ2-3; TRBD2 might be the D (5 bases). The sequenced material came from blood. This receptor was taken from a girl aged 2-10 years with multiple sclerosis. The CDR3 coding sequence is TGCAGTGCTAGAGTTGGGAGTAGCGGCACAGATACGCAGTATTTT. Translating it yields CSARVGSSGTDTQYF.